These 2 T cell receptor beta chains were sequenced from one sample in a study of cytomegalovirus exposure and HLA in healthy donors. PCR used 60 Vbeta primers and 13 Jbeta primers. Profiling relied on immunoSEQ multiplex PCR, and the TCRdb table lists in-frame clones only, not all of them. The data include around 140,000 clones; the top ten clones carry about 1.5%. Sequences were obtained from PBMCs. These TCRs come from a middle-aged woman in good health and CMV-seropositive.

The rearrangement uses TRBV7-8 and TRBJ2-7; 8 nucleotides align to TRBD1. J gave up 5 bases and V 3 bases, and 15 bases lay outside the gene matches. The CDR3 has 17 residues. CDR1 and CDR2 (germline): SGHVS, FQNEAQ. The CDR3 region is CASSLPHWGQVDHEQYF. As DNA, the CDR3 is TGTGCCAGCAGCTTGCCCCATTGGGGACAGGTGGATCACGAGCAGTACTTC.

This chain links TRBV10-3 with TRBJ1-1; D unresolved. V was trimmed by 4 bases and J by 6 bases, leaving 12 bases between them. The CDR3 has 13 amino acids. Germline V CDR1 and CDR2: ENHRY, SYGVKD. The CDR3 loop reads CAISVSAGSEAFF. CDR3 DNA: TGTGCCATCAGTGTCTCCGCGGGATCTGAAGCTTTCTTT.